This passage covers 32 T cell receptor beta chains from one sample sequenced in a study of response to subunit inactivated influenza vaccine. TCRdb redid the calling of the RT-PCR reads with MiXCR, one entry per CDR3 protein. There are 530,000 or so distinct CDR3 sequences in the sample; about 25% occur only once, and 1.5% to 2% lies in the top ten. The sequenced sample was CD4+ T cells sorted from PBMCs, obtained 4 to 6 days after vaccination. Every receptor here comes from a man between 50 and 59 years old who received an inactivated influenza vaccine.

CDR3 protein: CAIKGQDAYNEQFF. CDR3 sequence (DNA): TGTGCCATCAAGGGACAGGACGCCTACAATGAGCAGTTCTTC. This sequence joins TRBV10-3 and TRBJ2-1; 8 bases fit TRBD1. The CDR3 consists of 14 residues. After removal of 7 bases from V and 2 bases from J, the junction contained 4 bases not matched to a gene. CDR1 is ENHRY, CDR2 SYGVKD, per germline.

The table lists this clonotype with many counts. The CDR3 here is CASSLDSTYEQYF. The CDR3 DNA is TGTGCCAGCAGTTTGGACTCAACCTACGAGCAGTACTTC. The chain joins TRBV12-3 or TRBV12-4 to TRBJ2-7, with D perhaps TRBD2 (5 bases). CDR3 length equals 13 residues. Trimming took off 3 bases at V and 2 bases at J, with 8 bases between the two ends.

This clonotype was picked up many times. CDR3 nucleotides: TGCGCCAGCAGCTTGAGGGAATCGGCTGAAGCTTTCTTT. This gives the protein CASSLRESAEAFF. The chain combines TRBV5-1 with TRBJ1-1; D is unclear. Germline lookup yields CDR1 SGHRS and CDR2 YFSETQ. Trimming removed 1 base at V and 6 bases at J, with 10 bases between. The CDR3 is made up of 13 amino acids.

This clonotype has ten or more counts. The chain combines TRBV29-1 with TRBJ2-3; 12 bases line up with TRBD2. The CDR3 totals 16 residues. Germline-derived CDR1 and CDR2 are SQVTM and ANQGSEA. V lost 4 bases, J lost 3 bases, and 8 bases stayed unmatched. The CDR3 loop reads CSVAFKGLAGTDTQYF. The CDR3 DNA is TGCAGCGTTGCTTTTAAAGGACTAGCGGGAACAGATACGCAGTATTTT.

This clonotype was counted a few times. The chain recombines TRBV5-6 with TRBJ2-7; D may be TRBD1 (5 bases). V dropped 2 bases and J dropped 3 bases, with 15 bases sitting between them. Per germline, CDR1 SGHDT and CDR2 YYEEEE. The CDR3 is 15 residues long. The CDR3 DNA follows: TGTGCCAGCAGCTTAATGTCGCAGGGTAGCTACGAGCAGTACTTC. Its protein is CASSLMSQGSYEQYF.

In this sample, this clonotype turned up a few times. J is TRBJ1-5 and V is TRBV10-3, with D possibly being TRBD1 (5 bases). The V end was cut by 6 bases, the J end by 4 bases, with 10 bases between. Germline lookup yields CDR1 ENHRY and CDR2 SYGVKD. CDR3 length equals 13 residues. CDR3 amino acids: CAIRGELNQPQHF. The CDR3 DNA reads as TGTGCCATCAGGGGGGAGCTAAATCAGCCCCAGCATTTT.

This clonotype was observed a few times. The DNA for the CDR3 is TGTGCCAGCAGCCAAGATCTGGCAACGGGGACCGGGGAGCTGTTTTTT. This encodes CASSQDLATGTGELFF. The rearrangement joins TRBV4-2 to TRBJ2-2, with D maybe TRBD2 (5 bases). This CDR3 has 16 residues. Trimming pared 0 bases from V and 5 bases from J, leaving 13 bases between. Germline CDR1 is LGHNA and CDR2 is YNFKEQ.

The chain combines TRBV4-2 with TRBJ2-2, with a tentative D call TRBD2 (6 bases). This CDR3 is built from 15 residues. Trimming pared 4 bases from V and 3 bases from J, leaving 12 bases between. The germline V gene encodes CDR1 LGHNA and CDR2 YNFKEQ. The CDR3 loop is CASSRGLADTGELFF. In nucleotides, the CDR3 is TGTGCCAGCAGCCGTGGATTAGCGGACACCGGGGAGCTGTTTTTT.

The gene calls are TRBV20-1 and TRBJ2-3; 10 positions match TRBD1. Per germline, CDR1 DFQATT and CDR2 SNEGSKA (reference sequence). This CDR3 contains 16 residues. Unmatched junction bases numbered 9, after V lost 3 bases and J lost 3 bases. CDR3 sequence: CSARRTGGFRTDTQYF. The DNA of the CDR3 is TGCAGTGCTAGGAGGACAGGGGGATTTAGGACAGATACGCAGTATTTT.

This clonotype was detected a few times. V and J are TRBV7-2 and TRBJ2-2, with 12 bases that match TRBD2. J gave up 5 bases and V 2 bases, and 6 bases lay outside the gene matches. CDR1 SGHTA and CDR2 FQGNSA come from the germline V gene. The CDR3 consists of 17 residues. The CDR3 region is CASSLLAGGYKTGELFF. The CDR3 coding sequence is TGTGCCAGCAGCTTACTAGCGGGGGGGTATAAAACCGGGGAGCTGTTTTTT.

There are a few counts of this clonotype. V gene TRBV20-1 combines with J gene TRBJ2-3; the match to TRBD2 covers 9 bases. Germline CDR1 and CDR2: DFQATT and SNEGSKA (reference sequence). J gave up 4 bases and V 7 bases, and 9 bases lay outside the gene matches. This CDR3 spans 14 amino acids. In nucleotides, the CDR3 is TGCAGTGGTGTCGCGGGAGGGCCCCCAGATACGCAGTATTTT. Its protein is CSGVAGGPPDTQYF.

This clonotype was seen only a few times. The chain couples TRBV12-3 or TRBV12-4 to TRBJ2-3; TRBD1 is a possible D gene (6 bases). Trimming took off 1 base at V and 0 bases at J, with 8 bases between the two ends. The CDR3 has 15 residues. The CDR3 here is CASSLETGSTDTQYF. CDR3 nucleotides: TGTGCCAGCAGTTTAGAGACAGGTAGCACAGATACGCAGTATTTT.

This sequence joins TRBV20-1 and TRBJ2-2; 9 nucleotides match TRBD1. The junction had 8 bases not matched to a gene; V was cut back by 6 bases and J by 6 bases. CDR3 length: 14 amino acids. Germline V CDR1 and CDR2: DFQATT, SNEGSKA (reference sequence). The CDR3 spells CSAREQGAAGELFF. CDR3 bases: TGCAGTGCCAGGGAACAGGGGGCGGCCGGGGAGCTGTTTTTT.

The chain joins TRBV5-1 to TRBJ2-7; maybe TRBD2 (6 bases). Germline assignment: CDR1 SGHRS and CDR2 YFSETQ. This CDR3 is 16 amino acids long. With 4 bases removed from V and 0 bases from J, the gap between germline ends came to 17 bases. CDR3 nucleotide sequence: TGCGCCAGCAGCCTCGGTAAAGCGGGCCTCTCCTACGAGCAGTACTTC. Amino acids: CASSLGKAGLSYEQYF.

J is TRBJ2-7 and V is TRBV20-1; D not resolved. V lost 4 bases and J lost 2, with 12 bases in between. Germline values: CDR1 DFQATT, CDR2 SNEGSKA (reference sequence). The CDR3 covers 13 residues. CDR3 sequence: CSATLGSPYEQYF. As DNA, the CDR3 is TGCAGTGCTACGCTGGGGTCCCCCTACGAGCAGTACTTC.

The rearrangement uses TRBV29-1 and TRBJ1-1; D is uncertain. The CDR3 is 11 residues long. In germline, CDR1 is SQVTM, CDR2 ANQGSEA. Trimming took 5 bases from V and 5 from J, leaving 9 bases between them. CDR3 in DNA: TGCAGCGTTCGGGGTCGGACTGAAGCTTTCTTT. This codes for CSVRGRTEAFF.

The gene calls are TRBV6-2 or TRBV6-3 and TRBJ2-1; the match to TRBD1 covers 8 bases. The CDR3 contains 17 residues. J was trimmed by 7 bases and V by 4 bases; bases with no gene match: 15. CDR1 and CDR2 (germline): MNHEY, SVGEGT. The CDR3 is CASSSISQGALRNEQFF. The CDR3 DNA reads TGTGCCAGCAGTTCGATATCCCAGGGGGCGCTTAGGAATGAGCAGTTCTTC.

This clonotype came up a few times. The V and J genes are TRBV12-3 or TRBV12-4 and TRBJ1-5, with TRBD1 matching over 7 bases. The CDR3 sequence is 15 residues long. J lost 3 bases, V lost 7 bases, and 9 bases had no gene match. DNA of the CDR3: TGTGCCAGCACCCTATCGACAGGGTTCAATCAGCCCCAGCATTTT. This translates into CASTLSTGFNQPQHF.

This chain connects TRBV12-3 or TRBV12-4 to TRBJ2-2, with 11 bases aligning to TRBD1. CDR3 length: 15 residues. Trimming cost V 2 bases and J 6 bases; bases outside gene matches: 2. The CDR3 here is CASSLRGQGAGELFF. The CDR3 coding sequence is TGTGCCAGCAGTTTACGGGGACAGGGGGCCGGGGAGCTGTTTTTT.

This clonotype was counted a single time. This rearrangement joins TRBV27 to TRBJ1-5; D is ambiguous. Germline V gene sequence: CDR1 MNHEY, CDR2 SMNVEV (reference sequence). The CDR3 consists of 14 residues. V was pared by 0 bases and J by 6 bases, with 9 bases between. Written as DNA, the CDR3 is TGTGCCAGCAGTTTATCCGGAATTCTTCAGCCCCAGCATTTT. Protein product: CASSLSGILQPQHF.

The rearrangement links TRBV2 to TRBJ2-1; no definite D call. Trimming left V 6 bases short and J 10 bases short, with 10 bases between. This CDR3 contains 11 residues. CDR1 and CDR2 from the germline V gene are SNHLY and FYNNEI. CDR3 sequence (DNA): TGTGCCAGCAGAGGACGTGAGGAGCAGTTCTTC. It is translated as CASRGREEQFF.

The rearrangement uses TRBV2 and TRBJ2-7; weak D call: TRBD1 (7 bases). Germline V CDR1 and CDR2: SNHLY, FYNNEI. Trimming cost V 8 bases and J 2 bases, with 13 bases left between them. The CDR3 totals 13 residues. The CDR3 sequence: CASRRRGPYEQYF. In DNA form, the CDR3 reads TGTGCCAGCCGCCGGAGGGGGCCCTACGAGCAGTACTTC.

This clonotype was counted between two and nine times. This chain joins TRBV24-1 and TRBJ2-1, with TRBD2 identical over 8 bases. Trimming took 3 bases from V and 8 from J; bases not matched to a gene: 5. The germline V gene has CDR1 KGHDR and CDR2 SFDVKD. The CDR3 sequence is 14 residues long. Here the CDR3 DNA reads TGTGCCACCAGTGATGGGGGGACTAGTTATGAGCAGTTCTTC. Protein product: CATSDGGTSYEQFF.

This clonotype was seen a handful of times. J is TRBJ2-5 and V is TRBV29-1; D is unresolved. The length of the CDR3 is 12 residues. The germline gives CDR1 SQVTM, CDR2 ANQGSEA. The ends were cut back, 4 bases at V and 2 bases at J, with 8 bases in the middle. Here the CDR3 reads CSVGADQETQYF. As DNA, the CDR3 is TGCAGCGTTGGGGCAGATCAAGAGACCCAGTACTTC.

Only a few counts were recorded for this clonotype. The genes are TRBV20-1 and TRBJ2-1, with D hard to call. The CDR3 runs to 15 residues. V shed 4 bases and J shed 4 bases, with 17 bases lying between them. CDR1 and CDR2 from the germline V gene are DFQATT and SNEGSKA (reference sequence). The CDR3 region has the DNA TGCAGTGCTACCCCCCCTCCAGGTTCATACAATGAGCAGTTCTTC. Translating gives CSATPPPGSYNEQFF.

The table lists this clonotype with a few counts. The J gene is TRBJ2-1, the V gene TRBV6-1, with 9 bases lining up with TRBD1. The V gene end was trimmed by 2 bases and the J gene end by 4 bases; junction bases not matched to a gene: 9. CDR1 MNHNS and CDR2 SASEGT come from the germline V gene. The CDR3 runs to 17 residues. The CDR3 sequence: CASSEFLPGTGYNEQFF. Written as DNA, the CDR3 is TGTGCCAGCAGTGAATTTCTCCCCGGGACAGGGTACAATGAGCAGTTCTTC.

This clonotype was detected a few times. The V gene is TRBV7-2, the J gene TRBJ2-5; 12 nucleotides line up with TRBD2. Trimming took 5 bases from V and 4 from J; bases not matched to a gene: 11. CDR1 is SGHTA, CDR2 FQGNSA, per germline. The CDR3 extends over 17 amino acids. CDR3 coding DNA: TGTGCCAGCAGCCCGGGACTAGCGGGTGTAAGGGCAGAGACCCAGTACTTC. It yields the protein CASSPGLAGVRAETQYF. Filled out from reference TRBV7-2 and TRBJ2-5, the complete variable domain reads GAGVSQSPSNKVTEKGKDVELRCDPISGHTALYWYRQSLGQGLEFLIYFQGNSAPDKSGLPSDRFSAERTGGSVSTLTIQRTQQEDSAVYLCASSPGLAGVRAETQYFGPGTRLLVL.

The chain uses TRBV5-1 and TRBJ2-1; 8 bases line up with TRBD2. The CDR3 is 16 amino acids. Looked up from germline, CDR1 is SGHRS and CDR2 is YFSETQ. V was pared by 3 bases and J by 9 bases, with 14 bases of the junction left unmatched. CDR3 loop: CASSYMVRGGSSEQFF. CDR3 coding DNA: TGCGCCAGCAGCTATATGGTCCGGGGGGGCTCCAGTGAGCAGTTCTTC.

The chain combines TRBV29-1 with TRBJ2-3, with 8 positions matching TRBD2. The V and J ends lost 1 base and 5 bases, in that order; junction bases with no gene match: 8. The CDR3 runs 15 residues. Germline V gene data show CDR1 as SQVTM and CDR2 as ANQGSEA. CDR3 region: CSVEGGRGGLDTQYF. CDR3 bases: TGCAGCGTTGAAGGAGGCCGGGGGGGTTTAGATACGCAGTATTTT.

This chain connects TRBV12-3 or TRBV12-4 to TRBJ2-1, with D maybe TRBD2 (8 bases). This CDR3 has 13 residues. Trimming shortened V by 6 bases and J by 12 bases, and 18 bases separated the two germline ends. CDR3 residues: CASSTGRGLGQFF. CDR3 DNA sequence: TGTGCCAGCAGCACCGGGAGGGGGCTGGGGCAGTTCTTC.

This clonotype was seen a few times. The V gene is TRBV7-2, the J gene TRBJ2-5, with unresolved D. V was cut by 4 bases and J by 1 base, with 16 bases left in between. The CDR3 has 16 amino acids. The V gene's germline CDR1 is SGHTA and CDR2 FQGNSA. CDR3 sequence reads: CASSSSRTDRQETQYF. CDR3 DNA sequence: TGTGCCAGCAGCTCGAGCCGTACCGACCGCCAAGAGACCCAGTACTTC.

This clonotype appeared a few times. The CDR3 loop reads CASSLTGQSREAFF. The CDR3 DNA is TGTGCCAGCAGCTTAACTGGACAGAGCCGTGAGGCTTTCTTT. V is TRBV11-2 and J is TRBJ1-1, with a weak D call TRBD1 (6 bases). Germline lookup yields CDR1 SGHAT and CDR2 FQNNGV. V was clipped by 2 bases and J by 11 bases, with 18 bases between them. The CDR3 has 14 residues.